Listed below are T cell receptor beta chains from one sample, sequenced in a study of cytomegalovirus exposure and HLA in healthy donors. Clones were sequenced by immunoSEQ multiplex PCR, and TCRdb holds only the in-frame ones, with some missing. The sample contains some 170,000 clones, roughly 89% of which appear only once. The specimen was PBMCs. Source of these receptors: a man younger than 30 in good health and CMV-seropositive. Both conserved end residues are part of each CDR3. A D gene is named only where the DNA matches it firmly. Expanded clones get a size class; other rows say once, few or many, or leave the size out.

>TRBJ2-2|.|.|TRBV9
TGTGCCAGCAGCGGGTACAATTGGGAAAGAGGGGGCGGGGAGCTGTTTTTT
CASSGYNWERGGGELFF
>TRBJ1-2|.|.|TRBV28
TGTGCCAGCAGTTTCCACGGACAATCGAGTTATGGCTACACCTTC
CASSFHGQSSYGYTF
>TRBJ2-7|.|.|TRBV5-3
TGTGCCAGAAGCTTGGCCAGCCGGGATCCGAACTACGAGCAGTACTTC
CARSLASRDPNYEQYF
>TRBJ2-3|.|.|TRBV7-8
TGTGCCAGCAGCTTGCCTAGCGAGCGCACAGATACGCAGTATTTT
CASSLPSERTDTQYF
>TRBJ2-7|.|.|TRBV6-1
TGTGCCAGCAAGAAGAGCAGGGAATTCTACGAGCAGTACTTC
CASKKSREFYEQYF
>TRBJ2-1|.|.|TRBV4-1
TGCGCCAGCAGCCAAGAGGCGGGGAGTGAGCAGTTCTTC
CASSQEAGSEQFF
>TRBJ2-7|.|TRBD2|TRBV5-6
TGTGCCAGCAGCCCGTGGGACTACTCGTCCTACGAGCAGTACTTC
CASSPWDYSSYEQYF
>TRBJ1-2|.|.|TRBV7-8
TGTGCCAGCAGCTTAGCGCAGGGGCACTATGGCTACACCTTC
CASSLAQGHYGYTF
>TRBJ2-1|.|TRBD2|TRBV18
TGTGCCAGCTCACCGGTGACTAGCGGGAACACATACAATGAGCAGTTCTTC
CASSPVTSGNTYNEQFF
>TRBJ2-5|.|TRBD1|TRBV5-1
TGCGCCAGCAGCTTGAGGACAGGGGGCACAGGGGAGACCCAGTACTTC
CASSLRTGGTGETQYF
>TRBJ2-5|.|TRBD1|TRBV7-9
TGTGCCAGCAGCCTCTCACAGGGGGTTACCCAAGAGACCCAGTACTTC
CASSLSQGVTQETQYF
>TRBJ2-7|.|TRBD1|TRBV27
TGTGCCAGCTATTCGACAGGGAACTACGAGCAGTACTTC
CASYSTGNYEQYF
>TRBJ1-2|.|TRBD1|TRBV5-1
TGCGCCAGCAGCCCCATGCACTTGGGCCGTGAGTGGAAGGGGGCAAATGGCTACACCTTC
CASSPMHLGREWKGANGYTF
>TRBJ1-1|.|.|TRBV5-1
TGCGCCAGCAGCATCGGCTTATTTGGGACTGATAGTAGTATGAACACTGAAGCTTTCTTT
CASSIGLFGTDSSMNTEAFF
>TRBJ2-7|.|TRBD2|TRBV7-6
TGTGCCAGCAGCTTAGTACCGGGAGGCTACGAGCAGTACTTC
CASSLVPGGYEQYF
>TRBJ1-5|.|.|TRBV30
TGTGCCTGGAGTATCAGGGCCAATCAGCCCCAGCATTTT
CAWSIRANQPQHF
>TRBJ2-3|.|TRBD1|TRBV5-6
TGTGCCAGCAGCTCAAAACTCACAGGGGGCTCAGATACGCAGTATTTT
CASSSKLTGGSDTQYF
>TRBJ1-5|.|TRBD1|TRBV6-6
TGTGCCAGCAGTTTCACAGGGGACGGCAATCAGCCCCAGCATTTT
CASSFTGDGNQPQHF
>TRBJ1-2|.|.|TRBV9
TGTGCCAGCAGCGTAGGAGGAGCCGACTATGGCTACACCTTC
CASSVGGADYGYTF
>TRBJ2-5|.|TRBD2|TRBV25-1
TGTGCCAGCAGCCCCTATAGCGGGAATCAAGAGACCCAGTACTTC
CASSPYSGNQETQYF
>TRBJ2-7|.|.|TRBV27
TGTGCCAGCGGCTACAGGGTTGGGGGCTACGAGCAGTACTTC
CASGYRVGGYEQYF
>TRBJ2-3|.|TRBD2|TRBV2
TGTGCCAGCAGTCCCCGGACTAGCGGCACAGATACGCAGTATTTT
CASSPRTSGTDTQYF
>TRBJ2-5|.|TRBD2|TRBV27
TGTGCCAGCAGTCTGGGACTAGCGGACCAAGAGACCCAGTACTTC
CASSLGLADQETQYF
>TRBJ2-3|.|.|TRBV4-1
TGCGCCAGCAGCCAACCCTTAGATACGCAGTATTTT
CASSQPLDTQYF
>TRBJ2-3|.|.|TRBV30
TGTGCCTGGAAGGCTCTAGAGCTCACAGATACGCAGTATTTT
CAWKALELTDTQYF
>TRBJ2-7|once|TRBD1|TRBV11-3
TGTGCCAGCAGCTACTCGGGACAGGCCTCCTACGAGCAGTACTTC
CASSYSGQASYEQYF
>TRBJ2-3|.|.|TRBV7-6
TGTGCCAGCAGCTTAGCGCTGGTAGTCCCAGATACGCAGTATTTT
CASSLALVVPDTQYF
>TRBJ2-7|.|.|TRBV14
TGTGCCAGCAGCCAAGCCTTCGAGCAGTACTTC
CASSQAFEQYF
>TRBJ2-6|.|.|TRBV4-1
TGCGCCAGCAGCCAAGATAGAGGTCCCGGGGCCAACGTCCTGACTTTC
CASSQDRGPGANVLTF
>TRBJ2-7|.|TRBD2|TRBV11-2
TGTGCCAGCAGCTTAGATGTCTTCTTCAGCGGGAGGGACGAGCAGTACTTC
CASSLDVFFSGRDEQYF
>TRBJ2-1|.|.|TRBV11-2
TGTGCCAGCAGCTTTAGGTTAACTACGGGCAATGAGCAGTTCTTC
CASSFRLTTGNEQFF
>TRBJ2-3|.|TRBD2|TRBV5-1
TGCGCCAGCAGCTTCAGTAGCGGGAGCACAGATACGCAGTATTTT
CASSFSSGSTDTQYF
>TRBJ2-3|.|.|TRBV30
TGTGCCTGGAACAGGGACGCTAGCACAGATACGCAGTATTTT
CAWNRDASTDTQYF
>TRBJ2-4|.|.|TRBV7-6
TGTGCCAGCAGCTTAGTCCTAGCCAAAAACATTCAGTACTTC
CASSLVLAKNIQYF
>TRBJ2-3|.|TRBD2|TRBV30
TGTGCCTGGAGTCTTAGCGGGACTAGAAGAACAGATACGCAGTATTTT
CAWSLSGTRRTDTQYF